The clone carrying this T cell receptor (beta chain) turned up a few times. Its matching antigen is unknown. This sample was included in a study of T cells after yellow fever vaccination. Broader study findings: Reappearing after the booster were most of the clones from primary vaccination (approximately 96% CD4, roughly 86% CD8). Only a minor proportion of clonotypes was detected across both CD4 and CD8 compartments. Within FACS-sorted repertoires, abundant clonotypes contaminating from the bulk population could be present.

The CDR3 consists of 15 residues. In germline, CDR1 is MNHEY, CDR2 SVGEGT. V dropped 6 bases and J dropped 2; count of bases not matched to a gene: 7. Synthesis of TCR cDNA relied on 5'RACE template switching, which attached a universal primer site and UMIs. TCRdb re-derived calls from the 5' RACE reads in MiXCR, one entry per CDR3 protein. In the table there are more than 200,000 distinct CDR3 sequences, approximately 3.5% of which are singletons. The material sequenced was PBMCs, taken 15 days after the yellow fever booster vaccination. The origin of this receptor is a man aged 18-30 years who received the YFV17D yellow fever vaccine. The chain combines TRBV6-2 or TRBV6-3 with TRBJ2-7, with 10 positions matching TRBD2. DNA for the CDR3: TGTGCCAGCAGACCCGGGACTAGCGAGACCTACGAGCAGTACTTC. It specifies CASRPGTSETYEQYF.